These 5 T cell receptor beta chains were sequenced from one sample in a study of T cells in Graves' hyperthyroidism and ophthalmopathy. RNA transcripts served as the template for amplifying TCR beta CDR3 regions. A set of HTBI primers served as the primers for a first-round RT-PCR of the TCR CDR3. Each CDR3 protein is one row after TCRdb ran MiXCR on the multiplex PCR reads. The table has about 640,000 distinct CDR3 sequences, around 21% seen once. What was sequenced was blood. Receptors originate from a man aged 25-45 years with Graves' ophthalmopathy.

This clonotype was recorded at least ten times. CDR3 protein: CAWRTGTANTEAFF. The CDR3 nucleotides read TGTGCCTGGAGGACCGGGACGGCGAACACTGAAGCTTTCTTT. The chain links TRBV30 to TRBJ1-1; tentative D call: TRBD1 (5 bases). The V end lost 3 bases, the J end lost 1 base, and 12 bases lay between the germline ends. Germline values: CDR1 GTSNPN, CDR2 SVGIG (reference sequence). The CDR3 extends over 14 amino acids.

There are many counts of this clonotype. The chain recombines TRBV11-2 with TRBJ2-1; 8 nucleotides line up with TRBD1. The CDR3 runs to 15 residues. After removal of 5 bases from V and 2 bases from J, the junction contained 5 bases not matched to a gene. Per the germline V gene, CDR1 is SGHAT and CDR2 is FQNNGV. CDR3 nucleotide sequence: TGTGCCAGCAGCCAGCCGGGACAGGCCTACAATGAGCAGTTCTTC. Its protein product is CASSQPGQAYNEQFF.

The chain joins TRBV6-5 to TRBJ2-2; 11 bases fit TRBD2. Germline V lookup: CDR1 MNHEY, CDR2 SVGAGI. This CDR3 region has 17 residues. J was trimmed by 2 bases and V by 3 bases; bases with no gene match: 5. CDR3: CASSYFGLAGNTGELFF. The CDR3 DNA is TGTGCCAGCAGTTATTTCGGACTAGCGGGCAACACCGGGGAGCTGTTTTTT.

The chain recombines TRBV29-1 with TRBJ2-2, with 9 bases identical to TRBD1. The V gene end was trimmed by 7 bases and the J gene end by 1 base; junction bases not matched to a gene: 1. The CDR3 extends over 13 amino acids. The germline gives CDR1 SQVTM, CDR2 ANQGSEA. The CDR3, as DNA: TGCAGCGCGGACAGGGGGAACACCGGGGAGCTGTTTTTT. Translation gives CSADRGNTGELFF.

This clonotype was seen only a few times. J is TRBJ2-2 and V is TRBV6-1; D gene unclear. Germline CDR1 reads MNHNS; CDR2 reads SASEGT. The CDR3 consists of 13 residues. V shed 10 bases and J shed 0 bases, with 9 bases lying between them. CDR3 region: CATTLANTGELFF. The CDR3 bases are TGTGCCACGACGCTAGCGAACACCGGGGAGCTGTTTTTT.